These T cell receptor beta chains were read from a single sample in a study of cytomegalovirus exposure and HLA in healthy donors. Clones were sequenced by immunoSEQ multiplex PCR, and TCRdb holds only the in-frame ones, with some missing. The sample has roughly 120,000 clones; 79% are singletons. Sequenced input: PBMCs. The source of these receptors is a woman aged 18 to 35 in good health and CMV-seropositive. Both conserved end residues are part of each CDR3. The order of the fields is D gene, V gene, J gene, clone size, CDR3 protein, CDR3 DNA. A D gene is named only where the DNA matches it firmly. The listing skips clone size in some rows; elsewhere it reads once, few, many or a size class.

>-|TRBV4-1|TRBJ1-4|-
CASSPLVRGLNEKLFF
TGCGCCAGCAGCCCCCTCGTCCGGGGATTGAATGAAAAACTGTTTTTT
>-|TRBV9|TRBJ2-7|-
CASSEFGQTYEQYF
TGTGCCAGCAGCGAATTCGGACAGACCTACGAGCAGTACTTC
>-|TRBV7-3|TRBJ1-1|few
CASSSGGGTEAFF
TGTGCCAGCAGCTCGGGGGGAGGGACTGAAGCTTTCTTT
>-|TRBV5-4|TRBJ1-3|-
CASSLKYQRGAGNTIYF
TGTGCCAGCAGCTTGAAATATCAACGGGGAGCTGGAAACACCATATATTTT
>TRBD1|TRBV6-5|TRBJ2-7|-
CASKQGTALYEQYF
TGTGCCAGCAAACAGGGGACAGCGCTCTACGAGCAGTACTTC
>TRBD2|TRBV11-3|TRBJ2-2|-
CASSLDPGPRWEGPGELFF
TGTGCCAGCAGCTTAGATCCCGGCCCACGTTGGGAGGGGCCCGGGGAGCTGTTTTTT
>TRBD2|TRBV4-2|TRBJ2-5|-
CASSQEGRFGLAGGMQETQYF
TGTGCCAGCAGCCAAGAGGGGCGTTTCGGACTAGCGGGAGGGATGCAAGAGACCCAGTACTTC
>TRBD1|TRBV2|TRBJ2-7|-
CASSYRDRAYEQYF
TGTGCCAGCAGCTACCGGGACAGGGCCTACGAGCAGTACTTC
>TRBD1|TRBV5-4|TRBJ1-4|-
CASTTWGTGAEKLFF
TGTGCCAGCACCACCTGGGGGACAGGGGCCGAAAAACTGTTTTTT
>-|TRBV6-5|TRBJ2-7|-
CASSYSQGLGEQYF
TGTGCCAGCAGTTACTCGCAGGGGCTAGGCGAGCAGTACTTC
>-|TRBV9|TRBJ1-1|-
CASTRTGRNTEAFF
TGTGCCAGCACGAGAACCGGGAGGAACACTGAAGCTTTCTTT
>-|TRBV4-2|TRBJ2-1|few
CASSQDLGVPVGEQFF
TGTGCCAGCAGCCAAGATTTAGGAGTACCGGTCGGTGAGCAGTTCTTC